This T cell receptor (beta chain) was documented in a study of technical replicates of blood from a handful of donors. The method was immunoSEQ multiplex PCR; TCRdb's version includes in-frame clones alone and lacks a portion of them. The sample carries 70,000 or so clones, roughly 89% recorded once. V was trimmed by 8 bases and J by 1 base, leaving 11 bases between them. This CDR3 spans 13 amino acids. CDR1 LNHDA and CDR2 SQIVND come from the germline V gene (reference sequence). The TCR was taken from a human donor in good health. Some clones in this sample may be carry-over from other donors' samples. Sequencing input: T cells isolated from PBMCs. This chain joins TRBV19 and TRBJ1-1, with D unclear. CDR3 sequence: CASFYTPNTEAFF. The DNA for the CDR3 is TGTGCCAGTTTTTACACGCCGAACACTGAAGCTTTCTTT.